Below, 10 T cell receptor beta chains from the same sample are listed, as sequenced in a study of cytomegalovirus exposure and HLA in healthy donors. PCR employed 60 Vbeta and 13 Jbeta primers. Repertoires were generated with immunoSEQ multiplex PCR, while TCRdb's copy carries only in-frame clones and drops some. The top ten clones hold roughly 1.5% of a sample with approximately 200,000 clones, 60% to 85% of them seen once. Sequencing was carried out using PBMCs. These receptors were obtained from a woman between 18 and 30 years old in good health and CMV-seronegative.

This clone was recorded only once. The chain links TRBV5-6 to TRBJ1-2; no reliable D call. Germline V gene lookup returns CDR1 SGHDT and CDR2 YYEEEE. CDR3 length: 14 amino acids. Trimming cost V 0 bases and J 0 bases, with 6 bases left between them. CDR3: CASSLVAANYGYTF. In nucleotides, the CDR3 is TGTGCCAGCAGCTTGGTAGCAGCTAACTATGGCTACACCTTC.

With respect to this clone: One end of the junction varies from germline; a read error may be responsible. The DNA for the CDR3 is TGTTCCAGCAGCACCTCTAGCGGGAGGGCCCCCTACGAGCAGTACTTC. It encodes CSSSTSSGRAPYEQYF. The chain recombines TRBV7-9 with TRBJ2-7; TRBD2 matches 12 bases. This CDR3 region has 16 residues. Germline V lookup: CDR1 SEHNR, CDR2 FQNEAQ (reference sequence).

This chain joins TRBV4-3 and TRBJ2-5; weak D call: TRBD2 (6 bases). The V end lost 4 bases, the J end lost 10 bases, and 28 bases lay between the germline ends. Germline CDR1 and CDR2: LGHNA and YSLEER. The CDR3 has 17 residues. CDR3 sequence: CASSLTRGFVEAGGQYF. CDR3 nucleotide sequence: TGCGCCAGCAGCCTTACGAGAGGGTTCGTCGAGGCCGGGGGCCAGTACTTC.

The chain uses TRBV7-9 and TRBJ2-1; 8 nucleotides align to TRBD1. This CDR3 comprises 15 residues. V lost 4 bases, J lost 10 bases, and 12 bases stayed unmatched. The germline gives CDR1 SEHNR, CDR2 FQNEAQ (reference sequence). As DNA, the CDR3 is TGTGCCAGCAGCTCCATGGGACTGACAGGGGACGAGCAGTTCTTC. Translated, it gives CASSSMGLTGDEQFF.

The rearrangement joins TRBV28 to TRBJ2-4, with D possibly matching TRBD1 (6 bases). The V gene's germline CDR1 is MDHEN and CDR2 SYDVKM. V was shortened by 4 bases and J by 0 bases, with 10 bases between the two germline ends. The CDR3 covers 15 residues. The CDR3 DNA reads TGTGCCAGCAGTTCATTCAGGGGAGCCAAAAACATTCAGTACTTC. Its protein is CASSSFRGAKNIQYF.

This clone has a single count. V gene TRBV27 combines with J gene TRBJ2-7; TRBD2 matches 12 bases. V shed 7 bases and J 4 bases; nucleotides not matched to a gene: 8. The CDR3 consists of 15 residues. Germline V gene lookup returns CDR1 MNHEY and CDR2 SMNVEV (reference sequence). CDR3 sequence (DNA): TGTGCCAGCAAAATGAGGACTAGCGGGGATTACGAGCAGTACTTC. Amino acids: CASKMRTSGDYEQYF.

The chain is built from TRBV4-2 and TRBJ2-1; tentative D call: TRBD2 (6 bases). Trimming cost V 0 bases and J 7 bases, with 25 bases left between them. Germline V gene sequence: CDR1 LGHNA, CDR2 YNFKEQ. The length of the CDR3 is 19 residues. The CDR3 protein is CASSQEKGWGEVYGNEQFF. The CDR3 nucleotides read TGTGCCAGCAGCCAAGAGAAGGGTTGGGGGGAGGTGTATGGAAATGAGCAGTTCTTC.

The chain is built from TRBV4-1 and TRBJ2-7, with TRBD2 as a possible D gene (7 bases). Deletions cut 0 bases from V and 5 bases from J, with 14 bases between. The CDR3 covers 15 residues. The germline V gene has CDR1 MGHRA and CDR2 YSYEKL. CDR3 in amino acids: CASSQDPGGFNEQYF. DNA of the CDR3: TGCGCCAGCAGCCAAGATCCGGGGGGCTTCAACGAGCAGTACTTC.

The chain joins TRBV5-1 to TRBJ2-1; the match to TRBD2 covers 10 bases. The length of the CDR3 is 16 residues. Looked up from germline, CDR1 is SGHRS and CDR2 is YFSETQ. With V trimmed by 4 bases and J by 4 bases, 8 bases remained unmatched. The CDR3 DNA is TGCGCCAGCAGCCTAGTTAGCGGGGGGACTTACAATGAGCAGTTCTTC. This encodes CASSLVSGGTYNEQFF.

The chain links TRBV28 to TRBJ2-7; 8 bases are a match to TRBD1. There are 15 residues in the CDR3. Losses at the gene ends were 4 bases for V and 5 bases for J; bases not matched to a gene: 10. Germline V CDR1 and CDR2: MDHEN, SYDVKM. The CDR3 DNA follows: TGTGCCAGCAGTTCAGGGACAGGTAGTATCCACGAGCAGTACTTC. Protein sequence: CASSSGTGSIHEQYF. Filled out from reference TRBV28 and TRBJ2-7, the complete variable domain reads DVKVTQSSRYLVKRTGEKVFLECVQDMDHENMFWYRQDPGLGLRLIYFSYDVKMKEKGDIPEGYSVSREKKERFSLILESASTNQTSMYLCASSSGTGSIHEQYFGPGTRLTVT.